The T cell receptor (beta chain) described here comes from a study of radiotherapy plus CTLA-4 blockade in lung cancer. Study-level background: Among all patients, more than 15% showed objective responses, while roughly 28% had disease control.

The CDR3 spans 16 residues. The germline V and J ends were trimmed by 1 base and 2 bases, with 12 bases remaining between them. Per germline, CDR1 SGHAT and CDR2 FQNNGV. Points on this clone: What it binds is unknown.

Broader study findings: In blood, TCR clones derived from the tumor expanded after radiotherapy plus ipilimumab.

Profiled with immunoSEQ multiplex PCR; TCRdb holds only in-frame clones, not every one. The data contain about 25,000 clones, about 76% of them singletons. People whose metastatic non-small-cell lung cancer was chemo-refractory got focal radiation along with CTLA-4 blockade by ipilimumab. Material: peripheral blood, obtained from a patient treated with radiotherapy plus ipilimumab. This TCR derives from a human donor with non-small cell lung cancer whose response to radiotherapy plus ipilimumab could not be evaluated. This chain joins TRBV11-2 and TRBJ1-5; TRBD1 might be the D (6 bases). CDR3 sequence reads: CASSLGTVIGNQPQHF. The CDR3, as DNA: TGTGCCAGCAGCTTAGGGACAGTCATAGGCAATCAGCCCCAGCATTTT.